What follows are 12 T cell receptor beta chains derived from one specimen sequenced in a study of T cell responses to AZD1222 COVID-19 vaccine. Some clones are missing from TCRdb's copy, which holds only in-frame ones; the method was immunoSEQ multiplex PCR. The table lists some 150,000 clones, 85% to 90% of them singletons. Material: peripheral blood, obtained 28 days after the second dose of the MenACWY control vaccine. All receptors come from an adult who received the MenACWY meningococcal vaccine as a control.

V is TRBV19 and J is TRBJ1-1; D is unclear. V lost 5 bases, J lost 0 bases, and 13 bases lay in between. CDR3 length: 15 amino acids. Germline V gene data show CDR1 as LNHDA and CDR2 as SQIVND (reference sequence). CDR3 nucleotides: TGTGCCAGTAGTTCCTTTACTACAGTGAACACTGAAGCTTTCTTT. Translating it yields CASSSFTTVNTEAFF.

CDR3 nucleotides: TGTGCCAGCAGCTTAATGCCTGGGGCGGTTGATGGCTACACCTTC. It encodes CASSLMPGAVDGYTF. The V call is TRBV7-9, the J call TRBJ1-2; TRBD1 might be the D (5 bases). Germline loops: CDR1 SEHNR, CDR2 FQNEAQ (reference sequence). Trimming stripped 2 bases from V and 6 bases from J, with 16 bases between. The CDR3 extends over 15 amino acids.

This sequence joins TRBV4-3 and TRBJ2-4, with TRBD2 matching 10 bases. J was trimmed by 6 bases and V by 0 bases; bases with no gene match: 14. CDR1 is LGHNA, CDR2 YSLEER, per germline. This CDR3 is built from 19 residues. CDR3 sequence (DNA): TGCGCCAGCAGCCAAGAAGTCAGCCGGGCTAGCGGGAGAGTAAACATTCAGTACTTC. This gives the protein CASSQEVSRASGRVNIQYF.

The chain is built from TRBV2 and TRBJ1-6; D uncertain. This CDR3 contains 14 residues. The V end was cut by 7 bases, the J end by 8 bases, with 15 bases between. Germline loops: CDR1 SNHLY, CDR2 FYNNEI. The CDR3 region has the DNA TGTGCCAGCAAAGTATGGCTTGGGGATTCACCCCTCCACTTT. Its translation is CASKVWLGDSPLHF. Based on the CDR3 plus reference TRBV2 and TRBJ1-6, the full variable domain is EPEVTQTPSHQVTQMGQEVILRCVPISNHLYFYWYRQILGQKVEFLVSFYNNEISEKSEIFDDQFSVERPDGSNFTLKIRSTKLEDSAMYFCASKVWLGDSPLHFGNGTRLTVT.

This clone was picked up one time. The CDR3 spells CASSLNGVDTQYF. The CDR3 DNA sequence: TGTGCCAGCAGCTTGAATGGGGTCGATACGCAGTATTTT. V is TRBV5-4 and J is TRBJ2-3; D not certain. Germline V gives CDR1 SGHNT, CDR2 YYREEE (reference sequence). This CDR3 is built from 13 residues. The V gene lost 1 base and the J gene lost 6 bases, with 9 bases spanning the gap.

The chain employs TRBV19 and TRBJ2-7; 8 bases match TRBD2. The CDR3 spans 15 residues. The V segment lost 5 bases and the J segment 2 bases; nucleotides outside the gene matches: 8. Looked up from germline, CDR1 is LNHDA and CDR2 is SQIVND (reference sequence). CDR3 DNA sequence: TGTGCCAGTAGTTCCCAGGCGGGAGGACCCTACGAGCAGTACTTC. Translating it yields CASSSQAGGPYEQYF.

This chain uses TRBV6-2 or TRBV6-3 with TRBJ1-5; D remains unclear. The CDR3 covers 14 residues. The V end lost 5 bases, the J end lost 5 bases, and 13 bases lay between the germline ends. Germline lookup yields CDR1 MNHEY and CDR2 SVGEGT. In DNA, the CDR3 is TGTGCCAGCAGTGACCCAAGCTACGATCAGCCCCAGCATTTT. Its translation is CASSDPSYDQPQHF.

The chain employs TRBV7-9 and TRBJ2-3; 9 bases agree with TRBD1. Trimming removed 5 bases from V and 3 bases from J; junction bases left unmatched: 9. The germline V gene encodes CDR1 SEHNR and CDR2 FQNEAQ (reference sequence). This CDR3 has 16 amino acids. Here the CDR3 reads CASSRTGTGYTDTQYF. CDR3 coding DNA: TGTGCCAGCAGCCGAACCGGGACAGGGTATACAGATACGCAGTATTTT.

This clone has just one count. The CDR3 DNA sequence: TGCGCCAGCAGCCCCTTGGCGGGAGTGGGCAATGAGCAGTTCTTC. It codes for CASSPLAGVGNEQFF. The V gene is TRBV5-1, the J gene TRBJ2-1; 7 bases are shared with TRBD2. This CDR3 is 15 amino acids long. CDR1 and CDR2 (germline): SGHRS, YFSETQ. The ends lost 4 bases at V and 6 bases at J; junction bases unmatched: 10.

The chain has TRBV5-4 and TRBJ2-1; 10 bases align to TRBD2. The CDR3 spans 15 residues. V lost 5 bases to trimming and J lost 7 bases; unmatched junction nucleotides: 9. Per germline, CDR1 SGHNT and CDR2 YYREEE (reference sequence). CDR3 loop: CASRPGLAENNEQFF. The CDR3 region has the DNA TGTGCCAGCAGACCCGGACTAGCGGAGAATAATGAGCAGTTCTTC.

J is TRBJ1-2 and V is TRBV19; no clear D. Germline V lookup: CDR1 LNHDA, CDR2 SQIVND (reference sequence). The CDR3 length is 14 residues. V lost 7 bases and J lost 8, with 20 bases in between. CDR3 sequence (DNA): TGTGCCAGTACCTCAATAGGCCTCCAGGACGGCTACACCTTC. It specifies CASTSIGLQDGYTF.

CDR3 sequence (DNA): TGTGCCAGCAGCTTAGAGGTCTCTGGAAACACCATATATTTT. Its protein is CASSLEVSGNTIYF. The chain uses TRBV11-3 and TRBJ1-3, with D unresolved. V was cut by 0 bases and J by 0 bases, with 3 bases left in between. The CDR3 has 14 amino acids. CDR1 is SGHNT and CDR2 is YENEEA in the germline V gene. Variable domain in full (rest from reference TRBV11-3 and TRBJ1-3): EAGVVQSPRYKIIEKKQPVAFWCNPISGHNTLYWYLQNLGQGPELLIRYENEEAVDDSQLPKDRFSAERLKGVDSTLKIQPAELGDSAVYLCASSLEVSGNTIYFGEGSWLTVV.